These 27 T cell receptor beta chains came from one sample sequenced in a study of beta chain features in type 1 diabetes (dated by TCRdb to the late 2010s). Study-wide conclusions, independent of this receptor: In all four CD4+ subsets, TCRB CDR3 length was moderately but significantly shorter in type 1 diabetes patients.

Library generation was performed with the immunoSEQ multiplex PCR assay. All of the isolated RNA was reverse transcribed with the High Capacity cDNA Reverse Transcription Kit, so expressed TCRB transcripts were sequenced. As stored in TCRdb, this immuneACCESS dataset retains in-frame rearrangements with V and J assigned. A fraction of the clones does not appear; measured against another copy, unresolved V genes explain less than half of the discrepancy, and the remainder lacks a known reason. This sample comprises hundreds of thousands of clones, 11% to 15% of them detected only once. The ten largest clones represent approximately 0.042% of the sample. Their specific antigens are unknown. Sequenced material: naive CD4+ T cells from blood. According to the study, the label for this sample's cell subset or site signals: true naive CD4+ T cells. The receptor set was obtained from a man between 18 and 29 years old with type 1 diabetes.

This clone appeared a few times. The CDR3 sequence: CASSTRGLSGANVLTF. CDR3 nucleotide sequence: TGTGCCAGTAGTACCCGGGGCCTATCTGGGGCCAACGTCCTGACTTTC. This chain uses TRBV19 with TRBJ2-6; either TRBD1 or TRBD2 may fit D (5 bases each). Germline V lookup: CDR1 LNHDA, CDR2 SQIVND (reference sequence). Trimming left V 4 bases short and J 1 base short, with 11 bases between. The CDR3 consists of 16 residues.

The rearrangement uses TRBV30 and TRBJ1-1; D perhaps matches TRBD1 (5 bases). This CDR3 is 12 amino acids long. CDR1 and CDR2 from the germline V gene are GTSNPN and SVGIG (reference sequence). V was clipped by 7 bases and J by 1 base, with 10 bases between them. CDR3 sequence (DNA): TGTGCCTCCTCTCAGGGGAACACTGAAGCTTTCTTT. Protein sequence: CASSQGNTEAFF.

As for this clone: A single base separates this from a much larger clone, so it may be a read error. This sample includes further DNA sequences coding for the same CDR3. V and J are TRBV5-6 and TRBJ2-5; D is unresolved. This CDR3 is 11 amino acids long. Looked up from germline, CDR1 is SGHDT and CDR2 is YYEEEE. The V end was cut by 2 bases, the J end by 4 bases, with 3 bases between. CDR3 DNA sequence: TGTGCCAGCAGCTTCGGAGAGACCCAGTACTTC. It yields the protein CASSFGETQYF.

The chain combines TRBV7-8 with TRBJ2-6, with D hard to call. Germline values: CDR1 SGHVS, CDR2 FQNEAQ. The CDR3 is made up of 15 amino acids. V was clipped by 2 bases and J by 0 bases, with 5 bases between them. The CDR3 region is CASSLRISGANVLTF. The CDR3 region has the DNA TGTGCCAGCAGCTTAAGGATCTCTGGGGCCAACGTCCTGACTTTC.

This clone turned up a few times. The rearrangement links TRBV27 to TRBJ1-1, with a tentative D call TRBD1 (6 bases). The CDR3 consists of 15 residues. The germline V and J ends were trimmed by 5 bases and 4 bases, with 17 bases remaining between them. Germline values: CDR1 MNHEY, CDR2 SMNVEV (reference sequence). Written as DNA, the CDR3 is TGTGCCAGCAGTCCGATACAGGGAATCGCCACTGAAGCTTTCTTT. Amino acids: CASSPIQGIATEAFF.

CDR3 loop: CASSPQPGHEETQYF. The CDR3 DNA is TGCGCCAGCAGCCCTCAGCCGGGACACGAAGAGACCCAGTACTTC. V usage is TRBV5-1 and J usage is TRBJ2-5; possibly TRBD1 for D (6 bases). The CDR3 totals 15 residues. Trimming shortened V by 4 bases and J by 3 bases, and 16 bases separated the two germline ends. Germline-derived CDR1 and CDR2 are SGHRS and YFSETQ.

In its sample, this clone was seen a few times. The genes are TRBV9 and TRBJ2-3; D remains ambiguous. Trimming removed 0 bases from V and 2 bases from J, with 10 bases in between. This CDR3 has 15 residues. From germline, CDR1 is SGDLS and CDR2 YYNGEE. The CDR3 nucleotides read TGTGCCAGCAGCGTAGCTCGTCAGCCCACAGATACGCAGTATTTT. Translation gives CASSVARQPTDTQYF.

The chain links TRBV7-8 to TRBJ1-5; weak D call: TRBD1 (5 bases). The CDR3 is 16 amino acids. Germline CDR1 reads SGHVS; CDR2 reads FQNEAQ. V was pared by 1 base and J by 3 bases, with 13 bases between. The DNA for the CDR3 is TGTGCCAGCAGCTTAGGGCGGTTGACAGTCAATCAGCCCCAGCATTTT. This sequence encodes CASSLGRLTVNQPQHF.

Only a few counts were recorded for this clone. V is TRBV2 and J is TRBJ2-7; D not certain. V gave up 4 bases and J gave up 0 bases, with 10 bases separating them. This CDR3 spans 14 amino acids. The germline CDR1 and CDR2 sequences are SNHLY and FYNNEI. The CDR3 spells CASSVVRASYEQYF. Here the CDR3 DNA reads TGTGCCAGCAGTGTGGTCAGAGCCTCCTACGAGCAGTACTTC.

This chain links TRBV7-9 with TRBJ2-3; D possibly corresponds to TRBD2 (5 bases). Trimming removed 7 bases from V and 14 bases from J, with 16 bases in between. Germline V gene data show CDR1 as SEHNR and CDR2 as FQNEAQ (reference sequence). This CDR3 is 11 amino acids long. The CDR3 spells CASTEGLRRYF. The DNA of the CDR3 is TGTGCCAGCACCGAGGGCTTACGCAGGTATTTT.

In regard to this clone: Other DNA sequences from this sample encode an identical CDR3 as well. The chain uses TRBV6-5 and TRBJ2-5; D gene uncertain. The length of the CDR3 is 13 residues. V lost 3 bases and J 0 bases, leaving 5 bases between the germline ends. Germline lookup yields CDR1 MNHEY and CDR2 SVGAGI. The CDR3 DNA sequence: TGTGCCAGCAGTTATAGTTACCAAGAGACCCAGTACTTC. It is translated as CASSYSYQETQYF.

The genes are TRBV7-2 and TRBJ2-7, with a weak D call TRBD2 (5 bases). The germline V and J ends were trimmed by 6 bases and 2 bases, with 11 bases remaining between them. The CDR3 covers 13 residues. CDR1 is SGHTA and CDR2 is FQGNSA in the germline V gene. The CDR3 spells CASREGGAYEQYF. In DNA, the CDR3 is TGTGCCAGCAGAGAGGGCGGAGCCTACGAGCAGTACTTC.

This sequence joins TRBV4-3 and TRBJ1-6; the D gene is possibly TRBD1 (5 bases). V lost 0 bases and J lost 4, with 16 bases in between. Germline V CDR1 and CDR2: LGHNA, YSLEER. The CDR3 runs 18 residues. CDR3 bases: TGCGCCAGCAGCCAAGATCTTTCCGCAGGGTTTTATAATTCACCCCTCCACTTT. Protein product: CASSQDLSAGFYNSPLHF.

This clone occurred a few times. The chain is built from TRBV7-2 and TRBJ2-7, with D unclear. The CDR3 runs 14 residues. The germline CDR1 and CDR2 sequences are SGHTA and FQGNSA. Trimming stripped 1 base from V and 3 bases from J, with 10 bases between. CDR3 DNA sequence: TGTGCCAGCAGCTTAGTGTTCGGGTTCTACGAGCAGTACTTC. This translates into CASSLVFGFYEQYF.

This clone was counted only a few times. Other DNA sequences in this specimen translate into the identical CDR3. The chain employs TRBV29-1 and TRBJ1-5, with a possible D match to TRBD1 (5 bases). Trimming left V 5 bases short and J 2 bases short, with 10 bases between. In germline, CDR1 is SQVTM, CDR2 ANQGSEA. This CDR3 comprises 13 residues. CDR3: CSVTRGGNQPQHF. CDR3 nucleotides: TGCAGCGTTACGAGGGGTGGCAATCAGCCCCAGCATTTT.

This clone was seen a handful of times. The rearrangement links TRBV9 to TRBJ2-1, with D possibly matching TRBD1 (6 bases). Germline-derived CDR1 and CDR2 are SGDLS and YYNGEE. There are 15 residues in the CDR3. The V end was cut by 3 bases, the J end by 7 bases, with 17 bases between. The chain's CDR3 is CASSDRDIQWNEQFF. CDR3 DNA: TGTGCCAGCAGCGACCGGGACATCCAATGGAATGAGCAGTTCTTC. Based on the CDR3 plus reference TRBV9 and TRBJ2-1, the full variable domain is DSGVTQTPKHLITATGQRVTLRCSPRSGDLSVYWYQQSLDQGLQFLIQYYNGEERAKGNILERFSAQQFPDLHSELNLSSLELGDSALYFCASSDRDIQWNEQFFGPGTRLTVL.

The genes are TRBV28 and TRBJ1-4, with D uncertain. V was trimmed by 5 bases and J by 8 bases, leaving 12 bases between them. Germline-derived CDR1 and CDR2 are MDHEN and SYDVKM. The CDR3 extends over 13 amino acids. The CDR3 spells CASSRSRGEKLFF. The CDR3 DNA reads TGTGCCAGCAGTCGGTCCCGAGGGGAAAAACTGTTTTTT.

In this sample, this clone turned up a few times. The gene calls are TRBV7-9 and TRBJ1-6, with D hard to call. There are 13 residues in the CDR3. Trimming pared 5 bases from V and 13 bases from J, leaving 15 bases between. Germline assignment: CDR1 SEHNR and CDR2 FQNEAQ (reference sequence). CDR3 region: CASSPDVVMPLHF. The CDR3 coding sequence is TGTGCCAGCAGCCCGGACGTTGTGATGCCCCTCCACTTT.

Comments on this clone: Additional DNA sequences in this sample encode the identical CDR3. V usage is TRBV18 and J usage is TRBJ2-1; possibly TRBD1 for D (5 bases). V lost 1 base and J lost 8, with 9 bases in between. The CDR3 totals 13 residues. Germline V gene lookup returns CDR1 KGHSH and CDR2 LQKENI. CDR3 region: CASSPQGLDEQFF. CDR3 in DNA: TGTGCCAGCTCACCACAGGGGCTGGATGAGCAGTTCTTC.

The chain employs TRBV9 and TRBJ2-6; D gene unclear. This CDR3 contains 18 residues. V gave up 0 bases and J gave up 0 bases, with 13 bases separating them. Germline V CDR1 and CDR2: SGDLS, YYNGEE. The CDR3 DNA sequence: TGTGCCAGCAGCGTAGGGACGGATACGAGCTCTGGGGCCAACGTCCTGACTTTC. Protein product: CASSVGTDTSSGANVLTF.

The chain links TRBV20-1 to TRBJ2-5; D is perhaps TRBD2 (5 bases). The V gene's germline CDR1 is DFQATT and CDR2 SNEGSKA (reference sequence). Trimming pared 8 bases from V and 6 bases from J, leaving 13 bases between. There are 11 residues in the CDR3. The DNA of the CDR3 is TGCAGTCCCGCGGGCGGAAAGACCCAGTACTTC. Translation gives CSPAGGKTQYF.

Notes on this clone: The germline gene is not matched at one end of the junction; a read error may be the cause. The CDR3 here is CAISGQGGRTGANVLTF. The CDR3 nucleotides read TGTGCCATCAGTGGCCAGGGGGGACGGACTGGGGCCAACGTCCTGACTTTC. The rearrangement joins TRBV6-1 to TRBJ2-6, with D perhaps matching TRBD1 (7 bases). The CDR3 spans 17 residues. Germline V CDR1 and CDR2: MNHNS, SASEGT.

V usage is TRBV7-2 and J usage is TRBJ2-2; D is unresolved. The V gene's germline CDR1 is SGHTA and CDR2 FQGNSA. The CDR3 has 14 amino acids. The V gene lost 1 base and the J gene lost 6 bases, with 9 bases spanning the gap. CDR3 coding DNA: TGTGCCAGCAGCTTAGTCGTAGTAGCCGGGGAGCTGTTTTTT. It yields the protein CASSLVVVAGELFF.

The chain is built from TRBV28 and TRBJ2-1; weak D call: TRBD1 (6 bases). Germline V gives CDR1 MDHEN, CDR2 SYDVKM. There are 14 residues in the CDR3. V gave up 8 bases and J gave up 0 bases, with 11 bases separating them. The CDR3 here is CASLRDNSYNEQFF. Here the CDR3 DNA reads TGTGCCAGCCTCCGGGACAACTCCTACAATGAGCAGTTCTTC.

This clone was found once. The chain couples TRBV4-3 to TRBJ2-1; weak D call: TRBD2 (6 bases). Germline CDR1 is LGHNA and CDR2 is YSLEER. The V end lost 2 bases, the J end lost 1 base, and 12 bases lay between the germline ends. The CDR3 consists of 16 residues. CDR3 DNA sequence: TGCGCCAGCAGCCAATACCCTAGCGTATCCTACAATGAGCAGTTCTTC. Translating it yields CASSQYPSVSYNEQFF.

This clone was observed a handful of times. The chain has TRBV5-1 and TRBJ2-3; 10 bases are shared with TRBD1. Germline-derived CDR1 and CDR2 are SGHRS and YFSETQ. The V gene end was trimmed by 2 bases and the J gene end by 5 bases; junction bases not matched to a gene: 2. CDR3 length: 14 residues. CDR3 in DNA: TGCGCCAGCAGCTTCGGGACAGGGGAAGATACGCAGTATTTT. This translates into CASSFGTGEDTQYF.

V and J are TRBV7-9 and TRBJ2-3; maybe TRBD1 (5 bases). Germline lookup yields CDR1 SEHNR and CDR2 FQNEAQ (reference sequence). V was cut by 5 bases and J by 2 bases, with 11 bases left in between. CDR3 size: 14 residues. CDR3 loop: CASSPRQSTDTQYF. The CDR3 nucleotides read TGTGCCAGCAGCCCTCGACAGTCCACAGATACGCAGTATTTT.